The TCR beta chain under discussion was sequenced for a study of shared clonotypes between healthy human individuals. Overall study results and limits: Blood was the sole source, and tissue repertoires probably differ. Among four donors, roughly 5.4% of naive CD4 clonotypes were found in common. Sequencing depth was a factor that was expected to affect clonotype sharing among donors. Generally, naive subsets came out with larger estimated richness than memory subsets.

Notes on this clone: Its antigen is as yet unknown.

Clones were read by immunoSEQ multiplex PCR, and TCRdb kept only the in-frame ones, dropping some. This table has about 1.5 million clones, approximately 98% appearing once. Trimming cost V 8 bases and J 4 bases, with 14 bases left between them. Germline V gene lookup returns CDR1 MNHEY and CDR2 SVGAGI. The CDR3 extends over 14 amino acids. This clonotype originated in a man aged 25-40 years in good health. The source material was naive CD4+ T cells sorted from blood. Described subset: CD45RA+ positively selected. The chain uses TRBV6-5 and TRBJ1-4, with D possibly matching TRBD1 (5 bases). Written as DNA, the CDR3 is TGTGCCAGCGGTTCCTGGGGCGATAATGAAAAACTGTTTTTT. Translated, it gives CASGSWGDNEKLFF.